Listed here are 2 T cell receptor beta chains from one sample, sequenced in a study of blood T cell repertoires in COVID-19. TCRdb's copy holds only in-frame clones and misses some; the assay was immunoSEQ multiplex PCR. The sample has around 300,000 clones, around 83% seen once. The sequenced material came from peripheral blood. The receptors stem from a man aged 25-40 years with active or convalescent COVID-19.

The V and J genes are TRBV21-1 and TRBJ1-3; the table gives TRBD1 as D, unverified against the DNA. TRBV21-1 is a known pseudogene. CDR3 length: 15 amino acids. CDR3 coding DNA: TGTGCCAGCAGCGCCCGACAGGGACCTGGAAACACCATATATTTT. Protein product: CASSARQGPGNTIYF.

V is TRBV7-9 and J is TRBJ2-1, with 11 bases matching TRBD2. J gave up 0 bases and V 5 bases, and 6 bases lay outside the gene matches. The germline CDR1 and CDR2 sequences are SEHNR and FQNEAQ (reference sequence). CDR3 length: 17 amino acids. Here the CDR3 reads CASSTTSGAPSYNEQFF. DNA for the CDR3: TGTGCCAGCAGCACGACTAGCGGGGCACCCTCCTACAATGAGCAGTTCTTC.